The T cell receptor beta chain under discussion was sequenced for a study of shared clonotypes between healthy human individuals (dated by TCRdb to the early 2020s). Describing the broader study: The cohort included a few men and a couple of women between 18 and 49 years of age. For each donor, CD4 naive and CD4 memory were each given three plates, CD8 naive was given two plates, and CD8 memory was given one plate. To estimate repertoire size and how much clonotype sharing occurs between individuals, the study deeply sequenced the blood TCR repertoires of roughly 5 healthy adults. Different laboratories and diverse techniques were used to prepare libraries and sequence TCR repertoires, to increase sequencing depth and limit assay-specific biases. Between about 0.94 and 10 billion PBMCs per donor were obtained by leukapheresis. Broader findings and caveats from the paper: Because the study included a small number of donors, the genetic and exposure-history diversity represented was limited. Clonotypes shared by all four sorted-subset donors showed higher generation probabilities than non-shared clonotypes. Incomplete sequencing was indicated by rarefaction of sorted-subset datasets, despite the large sequencing depth. Estimated clonotype richness was generally larger for naive than for memory subsets. Sharing across a few donors was observed for around 5% of naive CD4, 3% to 4% of naive CD8, 2% to 2.5% of memory CD4, and less than 0.45% of memory CD8 clonotypes. Pairwise subsampling indicated that sequencing depth was expected to affect the degree of clonotype sharing among donors. Sampling was restricted to blood, and TCR repertoires in tissue are likely to differ from TCR repertoires in blood.

The germline V gene sets CDR1 to SGDLS and CDR2 to YYNGEE. Including the terminal cysteine and phenylalanine, the CDR3 comprises 15 residues. Only CDR3 DNA remains: 45 bases, in frame from the first base. Trimming costs V 4 bases and J 7 bases, and their ends lie 21 bases apart. The donors were healthy, HIV-negative adults with no recently reported acute infections or vaccinations. All donors were Caucasian adults living in Nashville, Tennessee, USA. CD4+ T cells were enriched by magnetic negative selection; naive cells were then positively selected on CD45RA, and the negative fraction formed the memory subset. After blood collection by leukapheresis, PBMCs were isolated using Ficoll-Histopaque density gradient centrifugation and then cryopreserved in the vapor phase of liquid nitrogen. Analytical flow cytometry was used to check the purity and quantity of every magnetically sorted T cell population. From each sorted fraction, genomic DNA was isolated and quantified by UV absorbance on a Nanodrop 2000c.

Using the deep immunoSEQ assay, multiplex PCR amplified TCR CDR3 regions from genomic DNA. Genomic DNA extracted from each cell subset was distributed evenly over all wells of several immunoSEQ 96-well plates, and each plate served as one replicate. For sorted subsets, approximately 200 ng of genomic DNA, equivalent to roughly 30,000 T cell genomes, went into each replicate PCR. Purified libraries were measured with a Qubit 3.0 fluorometer, size-checked on a Bioanalyzer 2100, and measured again with the KAPA Library Quantification kit. Each immunoSEQ 96-well plate was sequenced on its own single-read 150-cycle Illumina NextSeq 550 flow cell. Concerning the study's data processing: Because the immunoSEQ output included only junctional sequences and no quality scores, the filtering could not be the same as the filtering used for full-length reads. To assign V/J genes and CDR3, sequences were annotated using PyIR, a Python wrapper for IgBLAST v1.9, with IMGT germline references. Reads with weak V/J assignments (E-value above 1e-6), missing CDR3, stop codons, out-of-frame junctions, or ambiguous translated residues were removed. V3J clonotypes were defined by identical inferred V gene, J gene, and CDR3 amino acid sequence. To compute the percentage overlap between repertoires, the number of shared unique clonotypes was divided by the size of the smaller repertoire. Repertoire richness was assessed with RTK rarefaction, the Chao1 estimator, and Recon v2.1 estimates of unobserved clonotypes. For all TCRbeta clonotypes obtained by the gDNA method from a few donors, generation probabilities were computed with OLGA. TCRdb obtained this table from immuneACCESS and retained in-frame rearrangements with V and J assigned. These tables miss some clones; where compared with another copy, unresolved V genes account for less than half of the shortfall, and the remainder is unexplained. V and J calls and clone size are copied from that table; D and trimming were computed from the DNA. This sample comprises over a million clones, over 95% of them detected only once. The ten largest clonotypes hold 1.2% of the sample.

On this clone itself: Its target antigen remains unknown. No per-base quality is available; no much larger clone lies one base away.

This clonotype was sampled from a man aged 30 to 39 in good health. The chain is made from TRBV9 and TRBJ2-7, with a tentative D gene TRBD2 over 5 matching bases. Sequenced: naive CD4+ T cells sorted from blood. The cell subset or site label, read with the paper, signifies: CD45RA+ positively selected. The nucleotide sequence reads TGTGCCAGCAGCCGGGCCGCGAGGGAAGATTGGGAGCAGTACTTC. This codes for CASSRAAREDWEQYF.